Sequencing of this T cell receptor (beta chain) was carried out in a study of T-cell memory formation after mild COVID-19. TCRalpha and TCRbeta libraries used 5'RACE with constant-segment primers and UMIs. Via MiXCR, TCRdb re-called the 5' RACE reads, giving one row per CDR3 protein. The data show around 370,000 distinct CDR3 sequences, about 21% seen once. This receptor was obtained from an adult woman who had mild COVID-19 (a few samples of this study predate the infection). Cell type and time point are not known. Sample: PBMCs or a T cell subset sorted from them (not recorded which).

Here the CDR3 reads CASSPGMVGSYNEQFF. CDR3 coding DNA: TGTGCCAGCAGCCCAGGGATGGTTGGGTCCTACAATGAGCAGTTCTTC. This sequence joins TRBV11-1 and TRBJ2-1; possible D gene TRBD1, 5 bases. Trimming left V 5 bases short and J 1 base short, with 15 bases between. The CDR3 spans 16 residues. Germline V gene data show CDR1 as SGHAT and CDR2 as FQDESV (reference sequence). Looking up the rest from reference TRBV11-1 and TRBJ2-1 gives the full variable domain: EAEVAQSPRYKITEKSQAVAFWCDPISGHATLYWYRQILGQGPELLVQFQDESVVDDSQLPKDRFSAERLKGVDSTLKIQPAELGDSAMYLCASSPGMVGSYNEQFFGPGTRLTVL.